Each of the 3 T cell receptor beta chains below was sequenced from the same sample in a study of OX40 agonist ivuxolimab in advanced cancers. The assay was immunoSEQ multiplex PCR, and TCRdb's table has in-frame clones only and misses some. The data show over 65,000 clones, around 90% seen once. The source material was CD4+ or CD8+ T cells sorted from blood, sampled in a trial of the OX40 agonist ivuxolimab. These receptor sequences come from an adult with an advanced solid tumor such as melanoma, head and neck, liver or kidney cancer.

This chain uses TRBV5-6 with TRBJ2-5; tentatively, D is TRBD1 or TRBD2 (6 bases each). The germline V gene has CDR1 SGHDT and CDR2 YYEEEE. The CDR3 is 14 residues long. The ends were cut back, 2 bases at V and 5 bases at J, with 13 bases in the middle. The CDR3 region is CASSFRGPRETQYF. CDR3 DNA: TGTGCCAGCAGCTTTCGGGGGCCGAGGGAGACCCAGTACTTC.

The rearrangement uses TRBV15 and TRBJ1-5; D is ambiguous. This CDR3 has 18 amino acids. Germline loops: CDR1 LNHNV, CDR2 YYDKDF (reference sequence). Trimming left V 2 bases short and J 0 bases short, with 17 bases between. As DNA, the CDR3 is TGTGCCACCAGCAGAACCTGGGGAGGATCTAATAGCAATCAGCCCCAGCATTTT. Translated: CATSRTWGGSNSNQPQHF.

The sample holds a few counts of this clone. This chain links TRBV19 with TRBJ2-5; D is uncertain. The ends were cut back, 3 bases at V and 5 bases at J, with 13 bases in the middle. Germline V gives CDR1 LNHDA, CDR2 SQIVND (reference sequence). The CDR3 covers 14 residues. The CDR3 reads CASSMGQGVETQYF. For the CDR3, the DNA is TGTGCCAGTAGTATGGGTCAAGGAGTGGAGACCCAGTACTTC.